Sequencing of this T cell receptor beta chain was carried out in a study of T cells in Graves' hyperthyroidism and ophthalmopathy. This clonotype was counted ten times or more. There are 13 residues in the CDR3. Between the trimmed V and J ends, which lost 4 bases and 3 bases, there was a span of 9 bases. Per the germline V gene, CDR1 is SGHDT and CDR2 is YYEEEE. At least 3 on the Clinical Activity Score was recorded for ophthalmopathy patients, who also had NOSPECS grade at least 4 and duration under 3 months. Patients with uncontrolled infections, other autoimmune diseases, pregnancy or lactation were excluded. For the diagnoses, clinical symptoms, serum thyroxine and TRAb, thyroid ultrasound and orbital computed tomography were used. TCR beta CDR3 regions were amplified from RNA. In the first-round RT-PCR of the TCR CDR3, the HTBI primer set was used. TCRdb independently ran MiXCR on the multiplex PCR reads; one entry per CDR3 protein. The sample carries over 500,000 distinct CDR3 sequences, 17% recorded once.

Sequenced input: blood. The receptor was isolated from a woman under 30 with Graves' ophthalmopathy. The chain is built from TRBV5-6 and TRBJ2-3, with D tentatively TRBD2 (5 bases). This CDR3 reads CASSVRGTDTQYF. The CDR3 DNA is TGTGCCAGCAGCGTTCGGGGTACAGATACGCAGTATTTT.